This T cell receptor beta chain stems from a study of T-cell memory formation after mild COVID-19. Study-level points and caveats: That cross-reactive memory joined was suggested by some responding clones appearing in pre-infection memory. The authors left the SARS-CoV-2 specificity of second-wave clones peaking on day 37 unconfirmed. Contracting CD4+ clones lay largely in CM and EM, with CD8+ ones residing in EMRA.

TCRdb re-called the 5' RACE reads with MiXCR, one entry per CDR3 protein. Of approximately 490,000 distinct CDR3 sequences listed, around 20% were seen once; the top ten hold around 13%. Comments on this clonotype: The antigen remains undetermined.

With V trimmed by 2 bases and J by 7 bases, 7 bases remained unmatched. The CDR3 covers 13 residues. Germline assignment: CDR1 GTSNPN and CDR2 SVGIG (reference sequence). Sample: PBMCs or a T cell subset sorted from them (not recorded which). The rearrangement joins TRBV30 to TRBJ2-5, with 7 bases aligning to TRBD1. The clonotype comes from an adult woman who had mild COVID-19 (a few samples of this study predate the infection). Cell type and time point are not known. The CDR3 region has the DNA TGTGCCTGGAGTCCCGGGACAGAAGGGACCCAGTACTTC. This translates into CAWSPGTEGTQYF.